The rows below give T cell receptor beta chains drawn from one sample of a study of T cells in tuberculosis. Sequencing was performed with immunoSEQ multiplex PCR; in TCRdb, only in-frame clones are kept and a portion is missing. This table holds some 49,000 clones, nearly 95% found once. The material was PBMCs, obtained at tuberculosis diagnosis. These receptors were obtained from an adult with tuberculosis. CDR3s include the opening cysteine and the closing phenylalanine or tryptophan. The order of the fields is J gene, clone size, V gene, D gene, CDR3 protein, CDR3 DNA. The D gene is left open where the match is weak. The size of a clone is reported for some rows only, either as once, few or many, or as a class for expanded clones.

TRBJ2-6 | - | TRBV7-2 | TRBD1 | CASSRQGLMDGANVLTF | TGTGCCAGCAGCCGACAGGGGCTTATGGATGGGGCCAACGTCCTGACTTTC
TRBJ2-5 | - | TRBV7-2 | TRBD2 | CASSLGGREGETQYF | TGTGCCAGCAGCTTAGGCGGGCGGGAGGGTGAGACCCAGTACTTC
TRBJ2-5 | - | TRBV5-1 | TRBD2 | CASSPGTSGIRETQYF | TGCGCCAGCAGCCCCGGGACTAGCGGAATAAGAGAGACCCAGTACTTC
TRBJ1-1 | - | TRBV30 | - | CAWSWVATEAFF | TGTGCCTGGAGCTGGGTAGCCACTGAAGCTTTCTTT
TRBJ2-7 | - | TRBV7-9 | TRBD1 | CASSFFGQAPARPYEQYF | TGTGCCAGCAGCTTTTTTGGACAGGCCCCAGCTAGACCTTACGAGCAGTACTTC
TRBJ2-2 | once | TRBV4-1 | - | CASSHGTSTGELFF | TGCGCCAGCAGCCACGGGACTTCTACCGGGGAGCTGTTTTTT
TRBJ1-2 | - | TRBV10-3 | TRBD1 | CAISQDRGGSYTF | TGTGCCATCAGCCAAGACAGGGGGGGAAGCTACACCTTC
TRBJ2-1 | - | TRBV29-1 | TRBD2 | CSVVRLAGYNEQFF | TGCAGCGTTGTTCGACTAGCGGGGTACAATGAGCAGTTCTTC
TRBJ2-7 | - | TRBV5-1 | TRBD1 | CASSLKTGDYEQYF | TGCGCCAGCAGCCTTAAGACAGGGGACTACGAGCAGTACTTC
TRBJ2-1 | - | TRBV27 | TRBD2 | CASSKGATSGIRTYNEQFF | TGTGCCAGCAGTAAGGGCGCGACTAGCGGGATTCGGACCTACAATGAGCAGTTCTTC
TRBJ1-3 | - | TRBV7-9 | - | CASSFTQAGGNTIYF | TGTGCCAGCAGCTTTACACAGGCAGGTGGAAACACCATATATTTT
TRBJ2-6 | - | TRBV6-4 | - | CASSEQGSGANVLTF | TGTGCCAGCAGTGAGCAGGGTTCTGGGGCCAACGTCCTGACTTTC
TRBJ1-1 | - | TRBV7-8 | - | CASSFFSARAALGNTEAFF | TGTGCCAGCAGCTTTTTCTCGGCCAGGGCGGCTTTGGGGAACACTGAAGCTTTCTTT
TRBJ1-1 | - | TRBV20-1 | - | CSASFVGGTFF | TGCAGTGCTAGTTTCGTGGGAGGGACTTTCTTT
TRBJ1-4 | - | TRBV5-1 | - | CASSFPGGEKLFF | TGCGCCAGCAGCTTCCCAGGCGGGGAAAAACTGTTTTTT
TRBJ1-2 | - | TRBV5-6 | TRBD1 | CASSLSTGGAYGYTF | TGTGCCAGCAGCTTGTCGACAGGGGGTGCCTATGGCTACACCTTC
TRBJ1-1 | - | TRBV30 | TRBD1 | CAWGQGGAEAFF | TGTGCCTGGGGACAGGGAGGGGCTGAAGCTTTCTTT
TRBJ1-1 | once | TRBV5-4 | TRBD1 | CASSLGGDRGIDFF | TGTGCCAGCAGCTTGGGGGGGGACAGGGGAATTGATTTCTTT
TRBJ2-1 | - | TRBV4-1 | TRBD1 | CASSQDHRGQNNEQFF | TGCGCCAGCAGCCAAGACCACAGGGGGCAGAACAATGAGCAGTTCTTC
TRBJ1-5 | - | TRBV18 | - | CASSPGAHNQPQHF | TGTGCCAGCTCACCAGGGGCTCATAATCAACCCCAGCATTTT
TRBJ1-5 | once | TRBV4-1 | - | CASSQESPQDRRNQPQHF | TGCGCCAGCAGCCAAGAAAGCCCCCAAGACAGGCGCAATCAGCCCCAGCATTTT
TRBJ2-7 | - | TRBV5-1 | TRBD2 | CASSRTSGTRSSYEQYF | TGCGCCAGCAGTAGGACTAGCGGGACGAGGAGCTCCTACGAGCAGTACTTC
TRBJ2-7 | - | TRBV18 | TRBD2 | CASSPALAGGYEQYF | TGTGCCAGCTCACCGGCACTAGCGGGAGGGTACGAGCAGTACTTC
TRBJ2-3 | - | TRBV19 | - | CASSMRGAYTDTQYF | TGTGCCAGTAGTATGAGAGGAGCTTACACAGATACGCAGTATTTT
TRBJ2-5 | - | TRBV13 | - | CASSLLEETQYF | TGTGCCAGCAGCTTACTTGAAGAGACCCAGTACTTC
TRBJ1-2 | - | TRBV7-2 | - | CASSFPPGDGYTF | TGTGCCAGCAGCTTCCCCCCGGGAGATGGCTACACCTTC
TRBJ2-7 | - | TRBV4-3 | TRBD1 | CASSQGAGQVSYEQYF | TGCGCCAGCAGCCAAGGTGCGGGACAGGTCTCCTACGAGCAGTACTTC
TRBJ2-1 | - | TRBV5-4 | TRBD2 | CASKRTSGFDEQFF | TGTGCCAGCAAGCGGACTAGCGGTTTCGATGAGCAGTTCTTC
TRBJ2-7 | - | TRBV4-1 | - | CASSQDTGSYEQYF | TGCGCCAGCAGCCAAGATACAGGCTCCTACGAGCAGTACTTC
TRBJ2-3 | - | TRBV27 | - | CASSLTPGLKVYF | TGTGCCAGCAGTTTAACTCCGGGACTCAAGGTGTATTTT
TRBJ2-5 | - | TRBV28 | - | CASSRLGPGETQYF | TGTGCCAGCAGTCGACTAGGGCCGGGAGAGACCCAGTACTTC
TRBJ1-3 | - | TRBV25-1 | TRBD1 | CASSVWGTAGNTIYF | TGTGCCAGCAGTGTGTGGGGGACAGCTGGAAACACCATATATTTT
TRBJ1-6 | - | TRBV30 | TRBD1 | CAWRGRDRVNSPLHF | TGTGCCTGGAGAGGCCGGGACAGGGTAAACTCACCCCTCCACTTT
TRBJ2-7 | - | TRBV7-2 | TRBD2 | CASSQTSGRADEQYF | TGTGCCAGCAGCCAAACTAGCGGGAGGGCCGACGAGCAGTACTTC
TRBJ2-1 | - | TRBV18 | - | CASSPPVGAEQFF | TGTGCCAGCTCACCACCGGTTGGGGCAGAGCAGTTCTTC
TRBJ2-2 | - | TRBV15 | - | CATSRDLAGELFF | TGTGCCACCAGCAGAGATCTTGCCGGGGAGCTGTTTTTT
TRBJ2-2 | - | TRBV2 | - | CASSPEPGLRNTGELFF | TGTGCCAGCAGCCCCGAGCCGGGACTCCGAAACACCGGGGAGCTGTTTTTT
TRBJ1-1 | - | TRBV2 | - | CASSILRNGEAFF | TGTGCCAGCAGTATCCTCAGGAACGGTGAAGCTTTCTTT
TRBJ1-4 | - | TRBV7-6 | - | CASSRGHVATNEKLFF | TGTGCCAGCAGCCGAGGACACGTTGCAACTAATGAAAAACTGTTTTTT
TRBJ2-7 | once | TRBV5-4 | - | CASSLAPAGGYEQYF | TGTGCCAGCAGCTTGGCGCCCGCCGGGGGCTACGAGCAGTACTTC
TRBJ1-2 | - | TRBV29-1 | TRBD1 | CSVQETGDGYTF | TGCAGCGTTCAAGAGACAGGGGATGGCTACACCTTC
TRBJ1-4 | - | TRBV4-1 | - | CASSQLGVGGEKLFF | TGCGCCAGCAGCCAGCTTGGGGTGGGGGGTGAAAAACTGTTTTTT
TRBJ2-7 | - | TRBV5-6 | TRBD2 | CASSSIRTSAYYEQYF | TGTGCCAGCAGCTCTATCCGGACTAGCGCGTACTACGAGCAGTACTTC
TRBJ2-7 | - | TRBV30 | - | CACLDSAGYEQYF | TGTGCCTGCTTGGACAGTGCTGGATACGAGCAGTACTTC
TRBJ1-1 | - | TRBV19 | TRBD1 | CASSMRQGANTEAFF | TGTGCCAGTAGTATGAGGCAGGGGGCGAACACTGAAGCTTTCTTT
TRBJ2-1 | - | TRBV7-3 | TRBD2 | CASSLVAGDYEQFF | TGTGCCAGCAGCTTGGTAGCGGGAGACTATGAGCAGTTCTTC
TRBJ1-2 | - | TRBV30 | TRBD1 | CAWSVWRGQGGYTF | TGTGCCTGGAGTGTTTGGAGGGGGCAAGGTGGCTACACCTTC
TRBJ2-2 | - | TRBV28 | - | CASRMSGYTGELFF | TGTGCCAGCAGAATGAGCGGTTACACCGGGGAGCTGTTTTTT
TRBJ1-2 | - | TRBV29-1 | TRBD1 | CSVKGQVYGYTF | TGCAGCGTAAAGGGACAGGTCTATGGCTACACCTTC
TRBJ2-3 | - | TRBV6-1 | TRBD2 | CASSSGTSGPDTQYF | TGTGCCAGCAGTTCCGGGACTAGCGGCCCGGATACGCAGTATTTT
TRBJ2-6 | - | TRBV28 | - | CASSPWAGFGSGANVLTF | TGTGCCAGCAGTCCATGGGCAGGGTTCGGATCTGGGGCCAACGTCCTGACTTTC